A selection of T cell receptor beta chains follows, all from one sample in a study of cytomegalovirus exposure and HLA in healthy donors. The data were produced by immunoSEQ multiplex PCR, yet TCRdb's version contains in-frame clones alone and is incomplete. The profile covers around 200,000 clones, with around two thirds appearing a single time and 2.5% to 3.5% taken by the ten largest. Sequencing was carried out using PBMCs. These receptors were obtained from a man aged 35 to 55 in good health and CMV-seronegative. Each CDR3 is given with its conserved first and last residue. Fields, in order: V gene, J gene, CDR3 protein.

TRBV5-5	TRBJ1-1	CASSLGPSRQNTEAFF
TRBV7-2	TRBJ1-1	CASSLRDRGPSTEAFF
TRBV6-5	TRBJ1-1	CASSYLGGGYTEAFF
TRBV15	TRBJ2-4	CATSSPDSLNIQYF
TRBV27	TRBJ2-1	CASSANRGLINEQFF
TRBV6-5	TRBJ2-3	CASSYSGQGFTDTQYF
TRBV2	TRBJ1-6	CASSEGQGGSSPLHF
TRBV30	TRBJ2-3	CAWKTGVTDTQYF
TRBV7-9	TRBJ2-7	CASSLALAGSYEQYF
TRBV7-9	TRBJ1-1	CASSPRQNTEAFF
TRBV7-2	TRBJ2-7	CASSLGGTGSYEQYF
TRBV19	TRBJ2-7	CASAQGGGLHEQYF
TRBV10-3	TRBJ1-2	CAISERDRGQDHYGYTF
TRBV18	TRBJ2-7	CASSRSQDYEQYF
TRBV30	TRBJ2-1	CAWRARGTDNEQFF
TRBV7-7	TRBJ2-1	CASSLTPGRDEQFF
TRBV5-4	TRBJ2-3	CASSPQPGLDTQYF
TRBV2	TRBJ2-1	CASSELLAGGDNEQFF
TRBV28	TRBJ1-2	CASQTTTGDHGYTF
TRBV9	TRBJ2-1	CASSVGFGTSGRAANNEQFF
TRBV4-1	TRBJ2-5	CASSQGEGLSGKETQYF
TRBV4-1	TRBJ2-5	CASSQESTSGRGGAETQYF
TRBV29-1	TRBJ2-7	CSVSLGTSRYEQYF
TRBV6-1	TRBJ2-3	CASSTGSRTDTQYF
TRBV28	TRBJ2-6	CASSTGVHSGANVLTF
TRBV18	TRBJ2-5	CASSPPVGTKETQYF
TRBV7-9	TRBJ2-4	CASSLGTGEENIQYF
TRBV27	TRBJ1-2	CASSLRANYGYTF
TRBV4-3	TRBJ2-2	CASSQVRNTGELFF
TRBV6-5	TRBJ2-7	CASSYSTASPSEQYF
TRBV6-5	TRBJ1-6	CAIGRDRDLLGDF
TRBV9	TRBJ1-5	CASSATGENQPQHF
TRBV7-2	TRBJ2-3	CASSLTGVGTDTQYF
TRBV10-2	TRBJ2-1	CASSPTRGGTYNEQFF
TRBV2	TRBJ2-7	CANHRQGASYEQYF
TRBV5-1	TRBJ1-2	CASSPWQGDGYTF
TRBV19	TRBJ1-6	CASSIRQDNSPLHF
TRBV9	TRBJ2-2	CASSVDSGGVSGELFF
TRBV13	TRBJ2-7	CASRGPSNYEQYF
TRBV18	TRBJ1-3	CASSPPELPSGNTIYF
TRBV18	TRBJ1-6	CASSPLSQTNSPLHF
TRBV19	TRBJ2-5	CASSPRGLQETQYF
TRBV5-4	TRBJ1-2	CASSTGGGQGSGYTF
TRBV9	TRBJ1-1	CASSVVGTGEAFF
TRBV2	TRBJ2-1	CASRRLAGGVNEQFF
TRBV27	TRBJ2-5	CASRRTGGETQYF
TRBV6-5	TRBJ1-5	CASRSDRTSNQPQHF
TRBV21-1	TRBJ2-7	CASSTAGQKNSGRDEYEQYF
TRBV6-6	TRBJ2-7	CASSYGSDQVYEQYF
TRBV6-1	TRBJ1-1	CATGMARVMNTEAFF